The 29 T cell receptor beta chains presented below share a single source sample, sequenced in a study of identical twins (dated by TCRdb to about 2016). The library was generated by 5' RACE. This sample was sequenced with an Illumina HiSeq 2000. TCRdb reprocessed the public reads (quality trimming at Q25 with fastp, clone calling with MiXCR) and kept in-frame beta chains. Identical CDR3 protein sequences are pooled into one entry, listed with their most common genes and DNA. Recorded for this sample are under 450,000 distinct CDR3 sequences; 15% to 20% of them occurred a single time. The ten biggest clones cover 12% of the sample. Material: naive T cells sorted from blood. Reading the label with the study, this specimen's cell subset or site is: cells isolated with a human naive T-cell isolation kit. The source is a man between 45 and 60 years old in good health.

The CDR3 region has the DNA TGCAGCGTTGGAGGGGGTGGCACTGAAGCTTTCTTT. This codes for CSVGGGGTEAFF. The chain combines TRBV29-1 with TRBJ1-1, with a weak D call TRBD1 (6 bases). Germline V gives CDR1 SQVTM, CDR2 ANQGSEA. V lost 4 bases, J lost 4 bases, and 10 bases lay in between. This CDR3 has 12 amino acids.

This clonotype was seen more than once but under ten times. CDR3 residues: CASSFDPGQGYGNEQFF. In DNA form, the CDR3 reads TGTGCCAGCAGTTTTGATCCGGGACAGGGGTATGGGAATGAGCAGTTCTTC. The chain couples TRBV7-3 to TRBJ2-1; TRBD1 matches 10 bases. This CDR3 spans 17 amino acids. The germline V gene has CDR1 SGHTA and CDR2 FQGTGA. After removal of 6 bases from V and 7 bases from J, the junction contained 15 bases not matched to a gene.

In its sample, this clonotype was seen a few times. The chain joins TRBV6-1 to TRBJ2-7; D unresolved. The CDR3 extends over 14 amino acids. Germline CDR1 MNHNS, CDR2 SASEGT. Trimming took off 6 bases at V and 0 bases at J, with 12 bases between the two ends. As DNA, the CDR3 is TGTGCCAGCAGCTCCCCGTTCAGCTCCTACGAGCAGTACTTC. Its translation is CASSSPFSSYEQYF.

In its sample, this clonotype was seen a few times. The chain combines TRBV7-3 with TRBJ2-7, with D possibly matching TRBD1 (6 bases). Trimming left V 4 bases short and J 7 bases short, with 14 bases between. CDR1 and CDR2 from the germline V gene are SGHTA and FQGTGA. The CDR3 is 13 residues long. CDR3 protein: CASSSSPGEEQYF. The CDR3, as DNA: TGTGCCAGCAGCTCCTCACCAGGGGAAGAGCAGTACTTC.

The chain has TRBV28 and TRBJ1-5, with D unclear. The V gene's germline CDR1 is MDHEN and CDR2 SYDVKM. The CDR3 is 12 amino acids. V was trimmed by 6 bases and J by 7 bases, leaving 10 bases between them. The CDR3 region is CASRVTHQPQHF. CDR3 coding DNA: TGTGCCAGCAGAGTGACTCACCAGCCCCAGCATTTT.

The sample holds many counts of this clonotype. The chain's CDR3 is CASSPKPTVSSYNEQFF. The CDR3, as DNA: TGCGCCAGCAGCCCAAAGCCCACGGTGAGCTCCTACAATGAGCAGTTCTTC. V usage is TRBV4-1 and J usage is TRBJ2-1; D uncertain. The CDR3 spans 17 residues. V dropped 4 bases and J dropped 0 bases, with 16 bases sitting between them. Germline V lookup: CDR1 MGHRA, CDR2 YSYEKL.

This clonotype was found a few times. CDR3: CASSTWTSGRRRTGELFF. CDR3 nucleotide sequence: TGTGCCAGCAGCACCTGGACTAGCGGGAGACGGAGAACCGGGGAGCTGTTTTTT. V gene TRBV7-8 combines with J gene TRBJ2-2; 13 nucleotides align to TRBD2. Per the germline V gene, CDR1 is SGHVS and CDR2 is FQNEAQ. Unmatched junction bases numbered 11, after V lost 5 bases and J lost 5 bases. The CDR3 sequence is 18 residues long.

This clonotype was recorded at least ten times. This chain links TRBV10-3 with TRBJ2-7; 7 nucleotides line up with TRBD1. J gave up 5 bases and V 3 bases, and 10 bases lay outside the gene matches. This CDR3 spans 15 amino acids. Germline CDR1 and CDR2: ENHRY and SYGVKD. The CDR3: CAISDPGQSGDEQYF. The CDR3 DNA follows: TGTGCCATCAGTGACCCGGGACAGAGTGGTGACGAGCAGTACTTC.

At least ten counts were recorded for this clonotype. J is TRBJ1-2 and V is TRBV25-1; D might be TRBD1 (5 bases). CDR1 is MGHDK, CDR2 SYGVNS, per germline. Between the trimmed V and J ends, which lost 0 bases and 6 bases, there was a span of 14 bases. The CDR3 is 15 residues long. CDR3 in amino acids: CASSEYEGSRNGYTF. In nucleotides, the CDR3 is TGTGCCAGCAGTGAATACGAGGGGAGTAGAAATGGCTACACCTTC.

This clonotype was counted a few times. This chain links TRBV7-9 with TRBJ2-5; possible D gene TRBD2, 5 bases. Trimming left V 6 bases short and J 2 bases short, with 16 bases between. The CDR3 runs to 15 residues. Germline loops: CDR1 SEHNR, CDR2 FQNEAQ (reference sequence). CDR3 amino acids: CASSPPRGQQETQYF. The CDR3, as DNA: TGTGCCAGCAGTCCCCCCAGAGGGCAGCAAGAGACCCAGTACTTC.

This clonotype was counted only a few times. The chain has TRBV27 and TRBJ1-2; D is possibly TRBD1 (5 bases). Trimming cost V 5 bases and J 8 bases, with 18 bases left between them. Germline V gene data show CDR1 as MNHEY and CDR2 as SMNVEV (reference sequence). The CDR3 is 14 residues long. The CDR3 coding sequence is TGTGCCAGCAGTCCCCTCCAGGGCGCCCTGGGCTACACCTTC. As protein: CASSPLQGALGYTF.

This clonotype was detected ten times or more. CDR3 DNA: TGTGCCAGCAGTTTAAACAGGGGCTACGAGCAGTACTTC. Translation: CASSLNRGYEQYF. The chain is built from TRBV12-3 or TRBV12-4 and TRBJ2-7, with TRBD1 identical over 7 bases. After removal of 2 bases from V and 3 bases from J, the junction contained 1 base not matched to a gene. The CDR3 covers 13 residues.

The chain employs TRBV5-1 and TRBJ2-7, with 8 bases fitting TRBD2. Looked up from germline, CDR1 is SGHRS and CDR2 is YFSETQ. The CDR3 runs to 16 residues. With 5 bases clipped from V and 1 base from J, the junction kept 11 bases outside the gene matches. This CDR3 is CASSFSAGGASYEQYF. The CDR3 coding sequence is TGCGCCAGCAGTTTTTCTGCGGGGGGCGCATCCTACGAGCAGTACTTC.

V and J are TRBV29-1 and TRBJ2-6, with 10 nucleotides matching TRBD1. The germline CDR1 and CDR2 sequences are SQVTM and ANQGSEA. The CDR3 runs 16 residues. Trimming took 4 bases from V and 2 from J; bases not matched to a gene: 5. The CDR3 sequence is CSVAGTGAAGANVLTF. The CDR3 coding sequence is TGCAGCGTTGCCGGGACAGGGGCGGCTGGGGCCAACGTCCTGACTTTC.

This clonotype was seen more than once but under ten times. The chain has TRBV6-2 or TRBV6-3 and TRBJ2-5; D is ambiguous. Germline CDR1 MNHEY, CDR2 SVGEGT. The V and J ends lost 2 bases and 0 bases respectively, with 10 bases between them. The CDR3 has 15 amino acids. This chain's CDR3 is CASSYTPGYQETQYF. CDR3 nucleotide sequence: TGTGCCAGCAGTTACACCCCTGGCTACCAAGAGACCCAGTACTTC.

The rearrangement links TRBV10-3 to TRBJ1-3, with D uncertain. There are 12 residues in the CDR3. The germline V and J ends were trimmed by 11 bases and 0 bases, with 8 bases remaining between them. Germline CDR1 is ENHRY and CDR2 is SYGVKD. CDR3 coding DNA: TGTGCCGTATCCCCCTCTGGAAACACCATATATTTT. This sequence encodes CAVSPSGNTIYF.

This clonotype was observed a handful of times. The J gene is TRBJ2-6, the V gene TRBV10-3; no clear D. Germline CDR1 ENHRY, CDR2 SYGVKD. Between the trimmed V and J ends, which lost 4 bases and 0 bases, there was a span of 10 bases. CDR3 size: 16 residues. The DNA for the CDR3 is TGTGCCATCAGTGTCCACGGCTACTCTGGGGCCAACGTCCTGACTTTC. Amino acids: CAISVHGYSGANVLTF.

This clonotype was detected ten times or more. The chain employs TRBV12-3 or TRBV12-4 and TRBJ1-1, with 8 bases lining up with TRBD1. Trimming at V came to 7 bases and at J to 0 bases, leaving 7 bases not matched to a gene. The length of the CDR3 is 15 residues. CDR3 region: CASNSGGSMNTEAFF. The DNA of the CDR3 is TGTGCCAGCAATTCAGGGGGCTCCATGAACACTGAAGCTTTCTTT.

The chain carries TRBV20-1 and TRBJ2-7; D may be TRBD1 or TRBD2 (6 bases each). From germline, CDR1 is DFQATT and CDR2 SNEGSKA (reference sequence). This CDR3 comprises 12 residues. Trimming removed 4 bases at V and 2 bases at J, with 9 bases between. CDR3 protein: CSAKGGPYEQYF. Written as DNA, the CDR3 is TGCAGTGCTAAGGGGGGCCCCTACGAGCAGTACTTC.

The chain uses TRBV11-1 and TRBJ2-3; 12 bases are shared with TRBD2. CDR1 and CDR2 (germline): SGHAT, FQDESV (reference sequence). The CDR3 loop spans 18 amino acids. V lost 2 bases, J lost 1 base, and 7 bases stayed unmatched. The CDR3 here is CASSLISSGRAGTDTQYF. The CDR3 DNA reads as TGTGCCAGCAGCTTAATCTCTAGCGGGAGGGCCGGCACAGATACGCAGTATTTT.

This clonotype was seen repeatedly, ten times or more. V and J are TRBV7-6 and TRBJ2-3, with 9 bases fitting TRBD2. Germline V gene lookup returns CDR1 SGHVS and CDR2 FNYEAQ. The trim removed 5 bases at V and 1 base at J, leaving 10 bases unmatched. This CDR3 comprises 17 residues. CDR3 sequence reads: CASSPGVAGARTDTQYF. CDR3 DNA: TGTGCCAGCAGCCCAGGGGTAGCGGGGGCCCGCACAGATACGCAGTATTTT. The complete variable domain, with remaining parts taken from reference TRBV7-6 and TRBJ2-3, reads GAGVSQSPRYKVTKRGQDVALRCDPISGHVSLYWYRQALGQGPEFLTYFNYEAQQDKSGLPNDRFSAERPEGSISTLTIQRTEQRDSAMYRCASSPGVAGARTDTQYFGPGTRLTVL.

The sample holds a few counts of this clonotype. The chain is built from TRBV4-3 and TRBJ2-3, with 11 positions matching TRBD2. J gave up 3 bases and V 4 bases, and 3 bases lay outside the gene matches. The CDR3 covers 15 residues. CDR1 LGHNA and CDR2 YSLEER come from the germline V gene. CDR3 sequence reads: CASSPTSGETDTQYF. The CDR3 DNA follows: TGCGCCAGCAGCCCGACTAGCGGGGAGACAGATACGCAGTATTTT.

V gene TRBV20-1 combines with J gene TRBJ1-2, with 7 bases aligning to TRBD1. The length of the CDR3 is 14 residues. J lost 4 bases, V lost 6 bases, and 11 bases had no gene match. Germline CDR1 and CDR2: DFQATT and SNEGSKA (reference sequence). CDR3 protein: CSALLRDSLYGYTF. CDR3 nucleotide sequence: TGCAGTGCCCTACTCCGGGACAGCCTCTATGGCTACACCTTC.

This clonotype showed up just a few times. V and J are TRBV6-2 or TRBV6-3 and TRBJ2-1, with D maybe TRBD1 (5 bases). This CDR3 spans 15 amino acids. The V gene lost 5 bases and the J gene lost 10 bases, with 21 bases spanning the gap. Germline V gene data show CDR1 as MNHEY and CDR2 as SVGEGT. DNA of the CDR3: TGTGCCAGCAGTAGTCCGCGGCAGGGTAATCGGGAGCAGTTCTTC. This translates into CASSSPRQGNREQFF.

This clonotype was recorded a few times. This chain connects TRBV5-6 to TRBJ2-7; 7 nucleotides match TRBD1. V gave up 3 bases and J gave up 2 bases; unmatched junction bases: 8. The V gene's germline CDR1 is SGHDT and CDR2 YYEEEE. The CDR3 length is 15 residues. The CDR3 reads CASSSGTDTPYEQYF. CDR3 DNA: TGTGCCAGCAGCTCCGGGACAGACACTCCCTACGAGCAGTACTTC. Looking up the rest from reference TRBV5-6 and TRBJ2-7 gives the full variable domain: DAGVTQSPTHLIKTRGQQVTLRCSPKSGHDTVSWYQQALGQGPQFIFQYYEEEERQRGNFPDRFSGHQFPNYSSELNVNALLLGDSALYLCASSSGTDTPYEQYFGPGTRLTVT.

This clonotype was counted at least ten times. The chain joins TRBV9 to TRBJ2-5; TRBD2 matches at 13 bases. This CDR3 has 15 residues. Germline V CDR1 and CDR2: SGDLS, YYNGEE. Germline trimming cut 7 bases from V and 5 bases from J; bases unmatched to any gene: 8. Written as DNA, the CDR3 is TGTGCCAGCGGACTAGCGGGGGTGACCTGGGAGACCCAGTACTTC. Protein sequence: CASGLAGVTWETQYF.

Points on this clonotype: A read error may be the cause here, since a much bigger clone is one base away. CDR3: CASSLVRARGTQYF. The DNA for the CDR3 is TGTGCCAGCAGCTTAGTGAGAGCCCGGGGGACCCAGTACTTC. The genes are TRBV7-9 and TRBJ2-5; D perhaps matches TRBD2 (5 bases). The length of the CDR3 is 14 residues. From germline, CDR1 is SEHNR and CDR2 FQNEAQ (reference sequence). Trimming shortened V by 1 base and J by 7 bases, and 13 bases separated the two germline ends.

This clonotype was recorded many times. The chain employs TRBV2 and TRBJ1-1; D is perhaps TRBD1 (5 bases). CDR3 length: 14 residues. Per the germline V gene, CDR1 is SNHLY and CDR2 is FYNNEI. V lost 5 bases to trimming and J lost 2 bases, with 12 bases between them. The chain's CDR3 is CASSPNRINTEAFF. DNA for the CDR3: TGTGCCAGCAGTCCTAACAGGATAAACACTGAAGCTTTCTTT.

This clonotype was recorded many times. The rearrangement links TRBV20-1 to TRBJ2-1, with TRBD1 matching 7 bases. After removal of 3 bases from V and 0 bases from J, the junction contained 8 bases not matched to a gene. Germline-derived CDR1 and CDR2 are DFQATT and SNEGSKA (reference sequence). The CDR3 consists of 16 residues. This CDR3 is CSARLRTGRSYNEQFF. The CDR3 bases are TGCAGTGCTAGGCTCCGGACAGGACGCTCCTACAATGAGCAGTTCTTC.